The rows below give T cell receptor beta chains drawn from one sample of a study of blood T cells in healthy people across ages. In TCRdb, the 5' RACE reads were re-called with MiXCR into one record per CDR3 protein. The table has some 1.5 million distinct CDR3 sequences, approximately 42% seen once. Sequencing was carried out using blood. The receptors shown here come from a woman aged 18-30 years in good health. Both conserved end residues are part of each CDR3. Fields, in order: V gene, J gene, clone size, D gene, CDR3 protein, CDR3 DNA. The D gene is left open where the match is weak. The size field is filled for only some rows; it gives once, few, many or a size class.

>TRBV20-1|TRBJ2-3|.|.
CSAGRVGYF
TGCAGTGCCGGCAGGGTCGGGTATTTT
>TRBV5-6|TRBJ2-5|.|.
CASSPRNLETQYF
TGTGCCAGCAGCCCTCGGAATCTGGAGACCCAGTACTTC
>TRBV29-1|TRBJ2-3|few|.
CSVEAGSSTDTQYF
TGCAGCGTTGAAGCGGGGTCTTCCACAGATACGCAGTATTTT
>TRBV27|TRBJ1-5|.|.
CASSLQGLRGQPQHF
TGTGCCAGCAGCCTACAGGGCCTAAGGGGTCAGCCCCAGCATTTT
>TRBV6-2/TRBV6-3|TRBJ2-7|.|TRBD2
CASSPLGGLALPYEQYF
TGTGCCAGCAGTCCACTTGGGGGACTAGCTCTCCCCTACGAGCAGTACTTC
>TRBV4-3|TRBJ2-1|few|.
CASSQDRACRQFF
TGCGCCAGCAGCCAAGATAGGGCGTGTAGGCAGTTCTTC
>TRBV4-3|TRBJ2-3|.|TRBD1
CASSRQGATLVNTQYF
TGCGCCAGCAGCCGGCAGGGGGCGACGTTAGTAAATACGCAGTATTTT
>TRBV20-1|TRBJ2-1|few|TRBD2
CTLGLAGRGQFF
TGCACCCTGGGACTAGCGGGACGGGGGCAGTTCTTC
>TRBV7-2|TRBJ1-1|.|.
CASSLRKGSAFF
TGTGCCAGCAGCTTAAGGAAGGGATCGGCTTTCTTT
>TRBV4-3|TRBJ2-5|.|.
CASSRVHSTQGTQYF
TGCGCCAGCAGTCGGGTTCACAGCACCCAGGGGACCCAGTACTTC
>TRBV24-1|TRBJ2-1|.|TRBD2
CATSDSAGGPFVEQFF
TGTGCCACCAGTGATTCGGCGGGAGGTCCCTTTGTTGAGCAGTTCTTC
>TRBV7-2|TRBJ1-1|.|.
CASSLQGRSTEAFF
TGTGCCAGCAGCTTACAGGGGCGGAGCACTGAAGCTTTCTTT
>TRBV9|TRBJ2-5|.|TRBD1
CASSITGGRETQYF
TGTGCCAGCAGCATCACAGGGGGTCGGGAGACCCAGTACTTC
>TRBV9|TRBJ2-5|.|TRBD1
CASSVEARTGGGNEQYF
TGTGCCAGCAGCGTAGAGGCAAGGACAGGGGGCGGGAATGAGCAGTACTTC
>TRBV7-9|TRBJ2-1|.|.
CASSHGLTNNEQFF
TGTGCCAGCAGCCACGGACTGACTAACAATGAGCAGTTCTTC
>TRBV20-1|TRBJ2-3|.|TRBD2
CSARSGGTTDTQYF
TGCAGTGCTAGAAGCGGGGGGACCACAGATACGCAGTATTTT
>TRBV28|TRBJ2-7|.|.
CASEGSYEQYF
TGTGCCAGCGAGGGATCCTACGAGCAGTACTTC
>TRBV7-9|TRBJ2-1|once|TRBD1
CASSLARDRANNEQFF
TGTGCCAGCAGCTTAGCGCGGGACAGGGCTAACAATGAGCAGTTCTTC
>TRBV29-1|TRBJ2-5|few|.
CSVGPILRQETQYF
TGCAGCGTCGGCCCGATCCTTCGTCAAGAGACCCAGTACTTC
>TRBV14|TRBJ1-6|.|.
CASSLVDYNSPLHF
TGTGCCAGCAGCCTCGTTGACTATAATTCACCCCTCCACTTT
>TRBV20-1|TRBJ2-7|.|.
CSARLLDRRGVFRSYNEQYF
TGCAGTGCTAGACTCCTGGACAGACGAGGAGTCTTTCGGTCCTACAATGAGCAGTACTTC
>TRBV5-1|TRBJ2-7|.|TRBD2
CASSNGGGRSVEQYF
TGCGCCAGCAGCAACGGTGGCGGGAGGAGCGTCGAGCAGTACTTC
>TRBV5-6|TRBJ2-3|.|.
CASSPPTVGTDTQYF
TGTGCCAGCAGCCCCCCCACTGTCGGCACAGATACGCAGTATTTT